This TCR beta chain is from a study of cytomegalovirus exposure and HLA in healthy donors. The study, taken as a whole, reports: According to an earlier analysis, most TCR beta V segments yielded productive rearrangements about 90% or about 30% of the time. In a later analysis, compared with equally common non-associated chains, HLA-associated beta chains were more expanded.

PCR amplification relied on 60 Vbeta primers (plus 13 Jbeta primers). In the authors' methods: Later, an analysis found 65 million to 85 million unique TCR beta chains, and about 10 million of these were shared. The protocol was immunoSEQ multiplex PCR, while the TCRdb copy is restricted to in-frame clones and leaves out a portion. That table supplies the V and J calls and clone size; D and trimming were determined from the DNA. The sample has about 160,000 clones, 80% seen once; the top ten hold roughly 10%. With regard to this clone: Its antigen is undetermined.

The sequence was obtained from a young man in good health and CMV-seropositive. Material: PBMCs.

The CDR3 reads CASSLGGSNQPQHF. The CDR3 bases are TGCGCCAGCAGCTTAGGGGGAAGCAATCAGCCCCAGCATTTT. This chain links TRBV5-1 with TRBJ1-5; D may be TRBD1 (6 bases). This CDR3 is 14 amino acids long. Germline CDR1 is SGHRS and CDR2 is YFSETQ. Trimming shortened V by 2 bases and J by 1 base, and 7 bases separated the two germline ends.